This T cell receptor (beta chain) was observed in a study of blood T cell repertoires in COVID-19. Study-level background: Italy, Spain and the United States were the sources of the convalescent and acute COVID-19 samples. The cDNA or gDNA used as material had been derived from T cells, B-cell-depleted T cells, or PBMCs.

V lost 5 bases and J lost 0; bases outside the gene matches: 12. CDR3 size: 18 residues. In germline, CDR1 is SGHVS, CDR2 FQNEAQ. In the authors' workflow: From reference gene primer amplification, estimates of nucleated cell counts were derived. Assay used: immunoSEQ multiplex PCR; TCRdb lists only in-frame clones, some missing. The DNA gave D and trimming, while V, J and clone size come from that table. The table shows some 93,000 clones, with 75% to 85% occurring only once. The chain uses TRBV7-8 and TRBJ2-3; TRBD2 matches at 9 bases. This TCR came from a human donor in a cohort sampled during active COVID-19. Sequencing input: peripheral blood. CDR3 DNA: TGTGCCAGCAGCCCCTACCTCGATACTAGCGGGAGCACAGATACGCAGTATTTT. Protein sequence: CASSPYLDTSGSTDTQYF. The whole variable domain, remainder taken from reference TRBV7-8 and TRBJ2-3, is GAGVSQSPRYKVAKRGQDVALRCDPISGHVSLFWYQQALGQGPEFLTYFQNEAQLDKSGLPSDRFFAERPEGSVSTLKIQRTQQEDSAVYLCASSPYLDTSGSTDTQYFGPGTRLTVL.